One and the same sample provided the 7 T cell receptor beta chains below, sequenced in a study of shared T cell receptors in the human thymus. The method was immunoSEQ multiplex PCR; TCRdb's version includes in-frame clones alone and lacks a portion of them. This table holds 450,000 to 650,000 clones, approximately 78% found once. These same data were also listed under a study on human thymus T cells.

The sequenced material came from thymocytes. The source of these receptors is a boy less than two years old with a congenital heart defect.

The chain links TRBV11-3 to TRBJ2-7; D gene uncertain. Germline-derived CDR1 and CDR2 are SGHNT and YENEEA. Deletions cut 5 bases from V and 0 bases from J, with 17 bases between. The CDR3 sequence is 16 residues long. The CDR3 here is CASSLHFTPSSYEQYF. The CDR3, as DNA: TGTGCCAGCAGCCTTCACTTCACCCCGAGCTCCTACGAGCAGTACTTC.

This chain joins TRBV4-1 and TRBJ2-5; TRBD2 matches at 7 bases. This CDR3 is 13 amino acids long. The trim removed 1 base at V and 7 bases at J, leaving 3 bases unmatched. Germline CDR1 MGHRA, CDR2 YSYEKL. CDR3 DNA sequence: TGCGCCAGCAGCCAAGCGGGGGAGGGGACCCAGTACTTC. Protein product: CASSQAGEGTQYF.

The V and J genes are TRBV29-1 and TRBJ1-2, with 7 positions matching TRBD1. The CDR3 runs to 13 residues. Germline-derived CDR1 and CDR2 are SQVTM and ANQGSEA. J gave up 4 bases and V 6 bases, and 8 bases lay outside the gene matches. This CDR3 is CSVETGSLYGYTF. CDR3 sequence (DNA): TGCAGCGTGGAGACAGGGTCCCTCTATGGCTACACCTTC.

The rearrangement uses TRBV27 and TRBJ2-3; D might be TRBD2 (6 bases). CDR3 length: 15 residues. The germline CDR1 and CDR2 sequences are MNHEY and SMNVEV (reference sequence). Trimming shortened V by 4 bases and J by 3 bases, and 14 bases separated the two germline ends. CDR3 bases: TGTGCCAGCAGTTCATCCCGGGACTGGACAGATACGCAGTATTTT. Protein product: CASSSSRDWTDTQYF.

The rearrangement joins TRBV5-1 to TRBJ2-3; 11 nucleotides line up with TRBD2. This CDR3 spans 17 amino acids. Per germline, CDR1 SGHRS and CDR2 YFSETQ. Trimming cost V 7 bases and J 0 bases; bases outside gene matches: 10. The CDR3 nucleotides are TGCGCCAGCTCCCCCACTAGCGGGAGCCCTAGCACAGATACGCAGTATTTT. It encodes CASSPTSGSPSTDTQYF.

The chain is built from TRBV7-3 and TRBJ2-3; 11 positions agree with TRBD2. Germline V gene sequence: CDR1 SGHTA, CDR2 FQGTGA. V lost 5 bases to trimming and J lost 1 base; unmatched junction nucleotides: 8. The length of the CDR3 is 17 residues. The CDR3 here is CASSLSGLAGGTDTQYF. CDR3 bases: TGTGCCAGCAGCCTCTCAGGACTAGCGGGTGGCACAGATACGCAGTATTTT.

This rearrangement joins TRBV5-8 to TRBJ1-5, with D possibly TRBD1 on 5 matching bases. The CDR3 has 15 amino acids. V was shortened by 3 bases and J by 3 bases, with 13 bases between the two germline ends. CDR1 and CDR2 from the germline V gene are SGHTS and YDEGEE. The CDR3 region is CASSCNRGNNQPQHF. The CDR3 DNA reads TGTGCCAGCAGCTGCAACCGGGGGAACAATCAGCCCCAGCATTTT.